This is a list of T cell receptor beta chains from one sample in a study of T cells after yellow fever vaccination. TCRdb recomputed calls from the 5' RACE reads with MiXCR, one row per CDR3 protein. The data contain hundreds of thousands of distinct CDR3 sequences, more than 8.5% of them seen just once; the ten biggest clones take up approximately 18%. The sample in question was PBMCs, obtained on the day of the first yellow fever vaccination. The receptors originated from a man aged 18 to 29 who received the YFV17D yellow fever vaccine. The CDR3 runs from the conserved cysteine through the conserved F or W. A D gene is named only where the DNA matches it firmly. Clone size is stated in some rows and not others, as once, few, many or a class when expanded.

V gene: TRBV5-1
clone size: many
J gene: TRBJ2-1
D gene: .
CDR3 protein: CASSLSRDEQFF
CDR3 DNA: TGCGCCAGCAGCTTATCTAGGGATGAGCAGTTCTTC

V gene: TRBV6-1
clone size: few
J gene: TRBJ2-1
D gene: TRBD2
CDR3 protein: CATLGSGGAGDEQFF
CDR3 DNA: TGTGCCACCCTCGGGAGCGGGGGGGCCGGGGATGAGCAGTTCTTC

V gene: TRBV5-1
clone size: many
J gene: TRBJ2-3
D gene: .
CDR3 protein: CASSLGTGTDTQYF
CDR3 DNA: TGCGCCAGCAGCTTGGGGACCGGGACGGATACGCAGTATTTT

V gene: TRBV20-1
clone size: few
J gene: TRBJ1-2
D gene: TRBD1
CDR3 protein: CSAQRRARGQGYTF
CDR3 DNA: TGCAGTGCTCAGAGGAGGGCCAGGGGGCAGGGCTACACCTTC

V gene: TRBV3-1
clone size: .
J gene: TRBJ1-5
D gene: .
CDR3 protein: CASSQGDREVQPQHF
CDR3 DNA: TGTGCCAGCAGCCAAGGGGATCGCGAGGTTCAGCCCCAGCATTTT

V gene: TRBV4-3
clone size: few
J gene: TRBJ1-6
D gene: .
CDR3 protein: CASGSSYNSPLHF
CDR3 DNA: TGCGCCAGCGGGAGCTCCTATAATTCACCCCTCCACTTT

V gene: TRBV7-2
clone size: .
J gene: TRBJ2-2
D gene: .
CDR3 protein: CASSMNTGYTGELFF
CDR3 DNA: TGTGCCAGCAGCATGAACACGGGCTACACCGGGGAGCTGTTTTTT

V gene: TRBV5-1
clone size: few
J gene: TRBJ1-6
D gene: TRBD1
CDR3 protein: CASSLPGQGNSPLHF
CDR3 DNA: TGCGCCAGCAGCTTACCGGGACAGGGGAATTCACCCCTCCACTTT

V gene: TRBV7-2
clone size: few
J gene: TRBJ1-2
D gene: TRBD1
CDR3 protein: CASSLGLTGGSGGYTF
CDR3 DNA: TGTGCCAGCAGCTTAGGATTGACAGGGGGCTCGGGTGGCTACACCTTC

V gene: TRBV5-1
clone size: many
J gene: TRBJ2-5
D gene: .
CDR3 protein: CASSLDGGKGETQYF
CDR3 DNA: TGCGCCAGCAGCTTGGATGGGGGAAAAGGAGAGACCCAGTACTTC

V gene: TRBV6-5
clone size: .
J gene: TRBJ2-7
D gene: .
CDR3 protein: CASSYKDSTYEQYF
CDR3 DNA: TGTGCCAGCAGTTACAAGGACAGCACCTACGAGCAGTACTTC

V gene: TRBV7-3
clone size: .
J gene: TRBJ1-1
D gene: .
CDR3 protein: CASSPGATNTEAFF
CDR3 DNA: TGTGCCAGCAGCCCAGGGGCCACGAACACTGAAGCTTTCTTT

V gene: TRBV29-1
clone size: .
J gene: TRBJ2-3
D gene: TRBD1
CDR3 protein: CSVEGDRVGSTDTQYF
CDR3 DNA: TGCAGCGTTGAAGGGGACAGGGTGGGTAGCACAGATACGCAGTATTTT

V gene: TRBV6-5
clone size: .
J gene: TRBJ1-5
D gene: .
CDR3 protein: CASSYSRQSNQPQHF
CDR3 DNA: TGTGCCAGCAGTTACTCCCGACAGAGCAATCAGCCCCAGCATTTT

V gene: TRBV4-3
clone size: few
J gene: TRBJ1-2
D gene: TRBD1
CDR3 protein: CASSQDPPQGASLLYGYTF
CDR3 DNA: TGCGCCAGCAGCCAAGACCCCCCCCAGGGGGCGAGTTTGCTTTATGGCTACACCTTC

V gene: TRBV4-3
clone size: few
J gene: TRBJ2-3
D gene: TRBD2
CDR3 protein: CASSQEGRGGVDTQYF
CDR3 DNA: TGCGCCAGCAGCCAAGAAGGGAGGGGCGGAGTGGATACGCAGTATTTT

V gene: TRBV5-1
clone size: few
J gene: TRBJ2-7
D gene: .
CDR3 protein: CASSLGRRSSYEQYF
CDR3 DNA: TGCGCCAGCAGCTTGGGCAGGCGTAGCTCCTACGAGCAGTACTTC

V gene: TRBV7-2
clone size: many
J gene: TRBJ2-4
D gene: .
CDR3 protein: CASSSSVGAKNIQYF
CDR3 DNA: TGTGCCAGCAGCTCGAGCGTCGGGGCCAAAAACATTCAGTACTTC

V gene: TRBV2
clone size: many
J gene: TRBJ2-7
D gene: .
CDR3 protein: CASPRGGYEQYF
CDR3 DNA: TGTGCCAGCCCCAGGGGTGGCTACGAGCAGTACTTC

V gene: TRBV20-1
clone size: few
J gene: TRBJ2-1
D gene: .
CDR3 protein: CSAQKHNEQFF
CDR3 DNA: TGCAGTGCCCAGAAGCACAATGAGCAGTTCTTC

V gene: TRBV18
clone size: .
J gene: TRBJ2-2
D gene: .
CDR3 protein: CASSKNAQANTGELFF
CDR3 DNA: TGTGCCAGCTCCAAAAATGCACAGGCGAACACCGGGGAGCTGTTTTTT

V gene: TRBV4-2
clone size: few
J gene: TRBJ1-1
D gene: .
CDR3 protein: CASSQRGGTEAFF
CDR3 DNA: TGTGCCAGCAGCCAAAGAGGGGGCACTGAAGCTTTCTTT

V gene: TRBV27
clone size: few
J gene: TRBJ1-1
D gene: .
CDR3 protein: CASSFTPASYLNTEAFF
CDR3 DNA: TGTGCCAGCAGTTTTACGCCGGCCAGCTACTTGAACACTGAAGCTTTCTTT

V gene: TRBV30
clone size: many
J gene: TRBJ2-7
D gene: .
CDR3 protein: CAWQPGQGIVYEQYF
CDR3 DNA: TGTGCCTGGCAGCCCGGGCAGGGCATCGTTTACGAGCAGTACTTC

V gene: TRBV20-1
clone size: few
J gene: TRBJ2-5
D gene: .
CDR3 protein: CSAPPTGNPWTQYF
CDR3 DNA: TGCAGTGCCCCACCAACAGGGAATCCTTGGACCCAGTACTTC

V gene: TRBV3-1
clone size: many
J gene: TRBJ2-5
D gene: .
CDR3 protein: CASSQGVSQETQYF
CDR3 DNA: TGTGCCAGCAGCCAAGGGGTATCCCAAGAGACCCAGTACTTC

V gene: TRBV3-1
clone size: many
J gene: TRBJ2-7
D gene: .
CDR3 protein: CASSQGVGYEQYF
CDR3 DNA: TGTGCCAGCAGCCAAGGGGTGGGGTACGAGCAGTACTTC

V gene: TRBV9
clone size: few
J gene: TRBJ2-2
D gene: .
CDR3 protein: CASSVGGGTAELFF
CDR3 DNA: TGTGCCAGCAGCGTAGGGGGTGGTACTGCGGAGCTGTTTTTT

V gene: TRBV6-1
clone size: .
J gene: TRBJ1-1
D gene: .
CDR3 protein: CASMPAYTEAFF
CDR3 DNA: TGTGCCAGCATGCCGGCATATACTGAAGCTTTCTTT

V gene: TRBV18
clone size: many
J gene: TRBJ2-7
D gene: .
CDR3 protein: CASSPGAEYEQYF
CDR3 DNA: TGTGCCAGCTCACCAGGGGCAGAGTACGAGCAGTACTTC

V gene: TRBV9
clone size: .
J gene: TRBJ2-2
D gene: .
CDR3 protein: CASSVVNGELFF
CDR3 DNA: TGTGCCAGCAGCGTAGTCAACGGGGAGCTGTTTTTT

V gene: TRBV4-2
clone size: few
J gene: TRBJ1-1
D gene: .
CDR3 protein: CASSQDGSKTEAFF
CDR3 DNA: TGTGCCAGCAGCCAAGACGGGTCTAAGACTGAAGCTTTCTTT

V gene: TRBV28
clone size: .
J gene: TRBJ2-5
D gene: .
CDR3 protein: CASSPSRGGIGETQYF
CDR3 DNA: TGTGCCAGCAGCCCATCCCGAGGGGGTATTGGAGAGACCCAGTACTTC

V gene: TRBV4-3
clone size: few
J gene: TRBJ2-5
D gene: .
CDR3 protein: CASSQAWEETQYF
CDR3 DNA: TGCGCCAGCAGCCAAGCCTGGGAAGAGACCCAGTACTTC

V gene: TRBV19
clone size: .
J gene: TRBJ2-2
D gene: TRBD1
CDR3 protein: CASRPQGASAGELFF
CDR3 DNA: TGTGCCAGTAGGCCCCAGGGGGCTAGTGCCGGGGAGCTGTTTTTT

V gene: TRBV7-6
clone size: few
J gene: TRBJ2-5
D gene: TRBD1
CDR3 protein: CANSLETGGETQYF
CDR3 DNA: TGTGCCAACAGCTTAGAAACAGGGGGAGAGACCCAGTACTTC

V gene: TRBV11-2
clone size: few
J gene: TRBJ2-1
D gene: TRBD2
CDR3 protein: CASSLRVGGNEQFF
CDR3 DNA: TGTGCCAGCAGCTTACGAGTGGGGGGGAATGAGCAGTTCTTC

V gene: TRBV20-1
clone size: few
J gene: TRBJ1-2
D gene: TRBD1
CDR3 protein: CSAPGQNKLYGYTF
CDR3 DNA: TGCAGTGCACCGGGACAGAACAAACTTTATGGCTACACCTTC

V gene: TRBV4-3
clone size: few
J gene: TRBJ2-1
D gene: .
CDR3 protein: CASSQEGINTYNEQFF
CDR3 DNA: TGCGCCAGCAGCCAAGAGGGCATAAATACCTACAATGAGCAGTTCTTC